The 13 T cell receptor beta chains below all came from one sample that was sequenced in a study of radiotherapy plus CTLA-4 blockade in lung cancer. Using immunoSEQ multiplex PCR, the repertoire was profiled, and TCRdb retains in-frame clones only, with some absent. The sample records 65,000 to 95,000 clones, about 87% being singletons. Sequencing was performed on peripheral blood, taken from a patient treated with radiotherapy plus ipilimumab. All receptors come from a human donor with non-small cell lung cancer who had stable disease on radiotherapy plus ipilimumab.

This clone has just a few counts. The chain recombines TRBV27 with TRBJ1-1, with D unresolved. CDR3 length: 14 amino acids. The V and J ends lost 4 bases and 1 base respectively, with 10 bases between them. Germline V CDR1 and CDR2: MNHEY, SMNVEV (reference sequence). The CDR3 region is CASSSAGGNTEAFF. CDR3 nucleotides: TGTGCCAGCAGTTCCGCTGGCGGGAACACTGAAGCTTTCTTT.

This chain joins TRBV2 and TRBJ2-1; 8 bases are a match to TRBD2. The CDR3 extends over 13 amino acids. The ends lost 10 bases at V and 7 bases at J; junction bases unmatched: 9. The V gene's germline CDR1 is SNHLY and CDR2 FYNNEI. The CDR3, as DNA: TGTGCCACTCGATCGGGAGGGGGGAATGAGCAGTTCTTC. Protein sequence: CATRSGGGNEQFF.

The chain links TRBV5-6 to TRBJ2-2; D is unresolved. Germline V lookup: CDR1 SGHDT, CDR2 YYEEEE. The CDR3 spans 15 residues. Trimming removed 2 bases from V and 4 bases from J, with 12 bases in between. CDR3 sequence (DNA): TGTGCCAGCAGCTTTGGCACAAGTCCCACCGGGGAGCTGTTTTTT. This encodes CASSFGTSPTGELFF.

The gene calls are TRBV6-6 and TRBJ2-1, with D possibly being TRBD2 (6 bases). V lost 6 bases, J lost 2 bases, and 14 bases lay in between. The CDR3 totals 15 residues. Germline V gives CDR1 MNHNY, CDR2 SVGAGI (reference sequence). CDR3 bases: TGTGCCAGCAGCTTGAGCGGGTCTACCTACAATGAGCAGTTCTTC. Translation gives CASSLSGSTYNEQFF.

This chain joins TRBV19 and TRBJ1-1; 8 bases align to TRBD1. CDR3 length: 16 residues. V lost 5 bases and J lost 1; bases outside the gene matches: 9. In germline, CDR1 is LNHDA, CDR2 SQIVND (reference sequence). CDR3 residues: CASSASRQGWNTEAFF. CDR3 in DNA: TGTGCCAGTAGTGCCTCTAGACAGGGGTGGAACACTGAAGCTTTCTTT.

V gene TRBV4-1 combines with J gene TRBJ2-3; TRBD2 matches 9 bases. Germline trimming cut 1 base from V and 7 bases from J; bases unmatched to any gene: 9. Germline assignment: CDR1 MGHRA and CDR2 YSYEKL. The CDR3 consists of 16 residues. CDR3 bases: TGCGCCAGCAGCCAAGCTAGGGCGGGGGGGCCATATACGCAGTATTTT. Encoded protein: CASSQARAGGPYTQYF.

Only a few counts were recorded for this clone. The chain employs TRBV19 and TRBJ1-2; a possible D gene is TRBD1 (5 bases). Germline assignment: CDR1 LNHDA and CDR2 SQIVND (reference sequence). The CDR3 runs 15 residues. Trimming pared 6 bases from V and 7 bases from J, leaving 21 bases between. As DNA, the CDR3 is TGTGCCAGTAGAGACCCCGGGGCGGGCTCAGTTGGCTACACCTTC. This sequence encodes CASRDPGAGSVGYTF. Using reference TRBV19 and TRBJ1-2 for the parts outside the CDR3, the full variable domain is DGGITQSPKYLFRKEGQNVTLSCEQNLNHDAMYWYRQDPGQGLRLIYYSQIVNDFQKGDIAEGYSVSREKKESFPLTVTSAQKNPTAFYLCASRDPGAGSVGYTFGSGTRLTVV.

This clone came up a few times. This chain uses TRBV5-1 with TRBJ2-7, with 10 nucleotides matching TRBD2. V shed 4 bases, J shed 2 bases, and the junction held 6 bases outside the gene matches. The CDR3 has 15 amino acids. Germline CDR1 reads SGHRS; CDR2 reads YFSETQ. CDR3 protein: CASSASGRGPYEQYF. The CDR3 DNA sequence: TGCGCCAGCAGCGCGAGCGGGAGGGGGCCCTACGAGCAGTACTTC. The entire variable domain, with the rest obtained from reference TRBV5-1 and TRBJ2-7, is as follows: KAGVTQTPRYLIKTRGQQVTLSCSPISGHRSVSWYQQTPGQGLQFLFEYFSETQRNKGNFPGRFSGRQFSNSRSEMNVSTLELGDSALYLCASSASGRGPYEQYFGPGTRLTVT.

The chain is built from TRBV10-2 and TRBJ1-6; 8 bases match TRBD1. J gave up 7 bases and V 2 bases, and 4 bases lay outside the gene matches. CDR1 is WSHSY and CDR2 is SAAADI in the germline V gene. This CDR3 is built from 15 residues. CDR3 protein: CASSEGAGGNSPLHF. In DNA form, the CDR3 reads TGCGCCAGCAGTGAGGGGGCAGGGGGCAATTCACCCCTCCACTTT.

This chain uses TRBV25-1 with TRBJ1-6; weak D call: TRBD1 (6 bases). Germline CDR1 and CDR2: MGHDK and SYGVNS. The ends were cut back, 2 bases at V and 2 bases at J, with 10 bases in the middle. There are 16 residues in the CDR3. CDR3 coding DNA: TGTGCCAGCAGTGAACCAGGACAGACCTATAATTCACCCCTCCACTTT. Its protein is CASSEPGQTYNSPLHF.

This rearrangement joins TRBV7-6 to TRBJ1-5; perhaps TRBD1 as D (6 bases). The V gene lost 4 bases and the J gene lost 2 bases, with 15 bases spanning the gap. The CDR3 runs to 16 residues. Germline CDR1 and CDR2: SGHVS and FNYEAQ. The CDR3 nucleotides are TGTGCCAGCAGCTCAGGACTGAGGGGGGGCAATCAGCCCCAGCATTTT. As protein: CASSSGLRGGNQPQHF.

The chain combines TRBV7-9 with TRBJ2-1, with TRBD2 matching 7 bases. Per the germline V gene, CDR1 is SEHNR and CDR2 is FQNEAQ (reference sequence). After removal of 5 bases from V and 3 bases from J, the junction contained 10 bases not matched to a gene. The CDR3 runs 16 residues. CDR3 in amino acids: CASSPYISGGYNEQFF. The CDR3 bases are TGTGCCAGCAGCCCTTACATTTCGGGGGGCTACAATGAGCAGTTCTTC.

V and J are TRBV10-1 and TRBJ2-7, with D perhaps being TRBD1 or TRBD2 (7 bases each). V lost 3 bases, J lost 6 bases, and 18 bases lay in between. This CDR3 is 15 amino acids long. Germline CDR1 reads WNHNN; CDR2 reads SYGVQD (reference sequence). The CDR3 loop reads CASSDPTGRGGEQYF. The DNA of the CDR3 is TGCGCCAGCAGTGACCCGACAGGGAGGGGGGGCGAGCAGTACTTC.